The 3 T cell receptor beta chains below come from one sample, sequenced in a study of blood T cells in healthy people across ages. A sample-barcoded 5' primer and a J-beta primer mix were used in a second PCR of roughly 7 to 11 cycles. Via MiXCR, TCRdb re-called the 5' RACE reads, giving one row per CDR3 protein. The sample lists 1,500,000 or so distinct CDR3 sequences, less than 45% occurring once. Sequencing input: blood. The source of these receptors is a woman aged 18-35 years in good health.

This sequence joins TRBV7-9 and TRBJ1-2; unclear D gene. The CDR3 has 14 residues. Germline-derived CDR1 and CDR2 are SEHNR and FQNEAQ (reference sequence). V dropped 5 bases and J dropped 6 bases, with 16 bases sitting between them. The CDR3 loop is CASSPDPVADGYTF. CDR3 bases: TGTGCCAGCAGCCCGGACCCAGTTGCGGATGGCTACACCTTC. Variable domain in full (rest from reference TRBV7-9 and TRBJ1-2): DTGVSQNPRHKITKRGQNVTFRCDPISEHNRLYWYRQTLGQGPEFLTYFQNEAQLEKSRLLSDRFSAERPKGSFSTLEIQRTEQGDSAMYLCASSPDPVADGYTFGSGTRLTVV.

This chain links TRBV4-2 with TRBJ2-7; TRBD2 matches at 9 bases. This CDR3 is built from 16 residues. Germline CDR1 and CDR2: LGHNA and YNFKEQ. V lost 0 bases and J lost 1; bases outside the gene matches: 4. CDR3 protein: CASSQELSGRSYEQYF. The CDR3 DNA is TGTGCCAGCAGCCAAGAGTTGAGCGGGAGGTCCTACGAGCAGTACTTC.

There are a few counts of this clonotype. This rearrangement joins TRBV4-1 to TRBJ1-1, with D possibly matching TRBD1 (6 bases). CDR3 length: 15 amino acids. Germline CDR1 is MGHRA and CDR2 is YSYEKL. Between the trimmed V and J ends, which lost 1 base and 5 bases, there was a span of 14 bases. CDR3 nucleotide sequence: TGCGCCAGCAGCCAAGGAAAAGGGGGGCGAACTGAAGCTTTCTTT. Its protein product is CASSQGKGGRTEAFF.